The 2 T cell receptor beta chains reported below all come from one sample, sequenced in a study of Graves' ophthalmopathy and Graves' hyperthyroidism. RNA transcripts served as template for amplifying TCR beta CDR3 sequences. In the first round, RT-PCR was carried out with HTBI primers, and a multiplex PCR formed the second round. MiXCR was run by TCRdb on the multiplex PCR reads, yielding one entry per CDR3 protein. The repertoire holds 300,000 or so distinct CDR3 sequences, with roughly a sixth as singletons. Sequencing was carried out using peripheral blood. These receptors originate from an adult man with Graves' ophthalmopathy.

There are many counts of this clonotype. The V and J genes are TRBV10-1 and TRBJ2-2, with 8 nucleotides matching TRBD1. V was clipped by 3 bases and J by 6 bases; unmatched bases: 3. Germline loops: CDR1 WNHNN, CDR2 SYGVQD (reference sequence). CDR3 length equals 14 residues. For the CDR3, the DNA is TGCGCCAGCAGTGATAACAGGGGGGCCGGGGAGCTGTTTTTT. Its translation is CASSDNRGAGELFF.

This clonotype was recorded many times. CDR3 sequence: CASMERSNQPQHF. Here the CDR3 DNA reads TGTGCCAGCATGGAGCGTAGCAATCAGCCCCAGCATTTT. This chain joins TRBV2 and TRBJ1-5; D gene uncertain. Trimming took off 7 bases at V and 0 bases at J, with 7 bases between the two ends. This CDR3 has 13 residues. Germline assignment: CDR1 SNHLY and CDR2 FYNNEI.